A single sample gave rise to the 16 T cell receptor beta chains below, sequenced in a study of blood T cell repertoires in COVID-19. TCRdb's table, derived via immunoSEQ multiplex PCR, lists solely in-frame clones and lacks some. In the table there are more than 80,000 clones, 87% of which are singletons. Sequencing was done on a sample of peripheral blood. Receptor source: a woman aged 55-75 years with COVID-19, enrolled during active disease.

This clone showed up just once. The V call is TRBV28, the J call TRBJ1-2, with 10 bases matching TRBD1. Germline-derived CDR1 and CDR2 are MDHEN and SYDVKM. The length of the CDR3 is 15 residues. The J segment lost 6 bases and the V segment lost 2 bases, leaving 6 bases of the junction unmatched. The CDR3, as DNA: TGTGCCAGCAGTTTAAGGACAGGGGGAAGGGATGGCTACACCTTC. Translating gives CASSLRTGGRDGYTF.

The genes are TRBV7-3 and TRBJ1-1; D gene uncertain. Per the germline V gene, CDR1 is SGHTA and CDR2 is FQGTGA. The germline V and J ends were trimmed by 9 bases and 1 base, with 12 bases remaining between them. This CDR3 spans 13 amino acids. The CDR3 DNA reads TGTGCCAGTAGTTTCGGAGAGAACACTGAAGCTTTCTTT. Amino acid sequence: CASSFGENTEAFF.

This rearrangement joins TRBV9 to TRBJ2-7; D perhaps matches TRBD1 (6 bases). V gave up 3 bases and J gave up 3 bases, with 10 bases separating them. Germline loops: CDR1 SGDLS, CDR2 YYNGEE. The CDR3 is made up of 13 amino acids. The CDR3 region has the DNA TGTGCCAGCAGCGCCCGGGACAACTACGAGCAGTACTTC. Amino acid sequence: CASSARDNYEQYF.

The genes are TRBV19 and TRBJ1-2; TRBD1 matches at 8 bases. V shed 5 bases, J shed 5 bases, and the junction held 4 bases outside the gene matches. Germline-derived CDR1 and CDR2 are LNHDA and SQIVND (reference sequence). The CDR3 is 13 amino acids. The CDR3 is CASSAQGAYGYTF. Here the CDR3 DNA reads TGTGCCAGTAGTGCGCAGGGGGCATATGGCTACACCTTC.

The chain uses TRBV19 and TRBJ1-5; maybe TRBD1 (6 bases). Trimming took 9 bases from V and 4 from J, leaving 13 bases between them. This CDR3 contains 13 residues. Germline V gene lookup returns CDR1 LNHDA and CDR2 SQIVND (reference sequence). The CDR3 loop reads CASRRGGNQPQHF. In DNA form, the CDR3 reads TGTGCCAGCCGAAGGGGGGGAAATCAGCCCCAGCATTTT.

This chain uses TRBV19 with TRBJ1-2; D remains unclear. CDR3 length: 13 residues. Germline CDR1 is LNHDA and CDR2 is SQIVND (reference sequence). The V gene lost 5 bases and the J gene lost 5 bases, with 12 bases spanning the gap. CDR3 residues: CASSADTDYGYTF. The CDR3, as DNA: TGTGCCAGTAGTGCCGACACGGATTATGGCTACACCTTC.

CDR3: CASSYGSENSPLHF. The DNA for the CDR3 is TGTGCCAGTAGTTACGGGTCAGAGAATTCACCCCTCCACTTT. The chain couples TRBV19 to TRBJ1-6, with unresolved D. CDR1 is LNHDA, CDR2 SQIVND, per germline (reference sequence). This CDR3 contains 14 residues. Deletions cut 5 bases from V and 7 bases from J, with 12 bases between.

This clone has more than one count but fewer than ten. The CDR3 region is CASRRQQGPEQYF. CDR3 in DNA: TGTGCCAGCAGACGGCAACAGGGGCCCGAGCAGTACTTC. The J gene is TRBJ2-7, the V gene TRBV28; 7 nucleotides align to TRBD1. CDR1 is MDHEN, CDR2 SYDVKM, per germline. The junction had 8 bases not matched to a gene; V was cut back by 6 bases and J by 6 bases. The CDR3 has 13 residues.

This chain uses TRBV6-5 with TRBJ1-4; 9 bases are a match to TRBD1. Germline V lookup: CDR1 MNHEY, CDR2 SVGAGI. This CDR3 is built from 14 residues. With V trimmed by 6 bases and J by 11 bases, 10 bases remained unmatched. For the CDR3, the DNA is TGTGCCAGCAGGGCGACAGGGGGTTCCGGCAAACTGTTTTTT. Amino acid sequence: CASRATGGSGKLFF.

J is TRBJ2-3 and V is TRBV2; the match to TRBD2 covers 15 bases. With 4 bases clipped from V and 1 base from J, the junction kept 6 bases outside the gene matches. The CDR3 runs 18 residues. Germline CDR1 and CDR2: SNHLY and FYNNEI. The CDR3 DNA sequence: TGTGCCAGCAGTGCCGGGACTAGCGGGGGGTGGGGCACAGATACGCAGTATTTT. This sequence encodes CASSAGTSGGWGTDTQYF.

The J gene is TRBJ1-2, the V gene TRBV19, with 8 bases that match TRBD1. This CDR3 is 15 amino acids long. The germline V gene encodes CDR1 LNHDA and CDR2 SQIVND (reference sequence). V was clipped by 3 bases and J by 4 bases; unmatched bases: 7. The CDR3 sequence: CASSIYKDRVYGYTF. The CDR3 nucleotides are TGTGCCAGTAGTATCTATAAGGACAGGGTCTATGGCTACACCTTC.

This chain links TRBV6-5 with TRBJ1-2, with TRBD1 identical over 10 bases. J gave up 4 bases and V 7 bases, and 3 bases lay outside the gene matches. The CDR3 is made up of 13 amino acids. Germline assignment: CDR1 MNHEY and CDR2 SVGAGI. The CDR3 sequence is CASTRQGAYGYTF. The CDR3, as DNA: TGTGCCAGCACCAGACAGGGGGCCTATGGCTACACCTTC.

The chain recombines TRBV7-9 with TRBJ2-7, with D maybe TRBD1 (6 bases). Between the trimmed V and J ends, which lost 3 bases and 6 bases, there was a span of 12 bases. Germline CDR1 SEHNR, CDR2 FQNEAQ (reference sequence). The CDR3 spans 13 residues. The CDR3 bases are TGTGCCAGCAGCTTTGCCAGGGGCGGCGAGCAGTACTTC. Translation gives CASSFARGGEQYF.

The chain has TRBV7-9 and TRBJ1-1; no firm D call. CDR1 is SEHNR and CDR2 is FQNEAQ in the germline V gene (reference sequence). The V end lost 1 base, the J end lost 4 bases, and 13 bases lay between the germline ends. This CDR3 region has 15 residues. The CDR3, as DNA: TGTGCCAGCAGCTTAGAGAGTGGACTTCTCACTGAAGCTTTCTTT. It yields the protein CASSLESGLLTEAFF.

The rearrangement links TRBV6-1 to TRBJ1-4; D remains ambiguous. The CDR3 contains 13 residues. Per the germline V gene, CDR1 is MNHNS and CDR2 is SASEGT. The germline V and J ends were trimmed by 7 bases and 12 bases, with 18 bases remaining between them. The CDR3 DNA sequence: TGTGCCAGCATCGTCAAATCCGGTCGGGAACTGTTTTTT. It encodes CASIVKSGRELFF.

The V gene is TRBV18, the J gene TRBJ1-2; D gene unclear. Trimming took off 2 bases at V and 5 bases at J, with 12 bases between the two ends. Germline V gene data show CDR1 as KGHSH and CDR2 as LQKENI. The CDR3 length is 14 residues. The CDR3 loop reads CASSPNRDQYGYTF. The CDR3 nucleotides read TGTGCCAGCTCACCAAACAGAGATCAATATGGCTACACCTTC.